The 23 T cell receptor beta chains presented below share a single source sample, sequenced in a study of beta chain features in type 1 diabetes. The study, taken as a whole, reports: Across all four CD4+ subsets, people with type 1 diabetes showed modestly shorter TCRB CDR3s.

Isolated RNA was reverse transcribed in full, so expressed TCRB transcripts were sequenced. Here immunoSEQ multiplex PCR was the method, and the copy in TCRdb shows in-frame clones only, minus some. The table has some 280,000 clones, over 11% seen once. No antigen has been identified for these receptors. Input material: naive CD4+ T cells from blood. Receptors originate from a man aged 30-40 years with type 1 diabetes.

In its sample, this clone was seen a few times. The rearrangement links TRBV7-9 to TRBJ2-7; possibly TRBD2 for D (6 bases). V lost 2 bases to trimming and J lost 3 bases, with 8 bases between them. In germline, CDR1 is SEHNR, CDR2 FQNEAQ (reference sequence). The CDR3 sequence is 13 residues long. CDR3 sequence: CASSLTAGYEQYF. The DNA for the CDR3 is TGTGCCAGCAGCTTAACAGCGGGCTACGAGCAGTACTTC.

CDR3 in amino acids: CASSFFSSYEQYF. DNA of the CDR3: TGTGCCAGCAGCTTCTTCAGCTCCTACGAGCAGTACTTC. The chain uses TRBV7-9 and TRBJ2-7; D call uncertain. Trimming left V 3 bases short and J 0 bases short, with 6 bases between. This CDR3 is 13 amino acids long. In germline, CDR1 is SEHNR, CDR2 FQNEAQ (reference sequence). The full variable domain, in which reference TRBV7-9 and TRBJ2-7 provide the parts outside the CDR3, is DTGVSQNPRHKITKRGQNVTFRCDPISEHNRLYWYRQTLGQGPEFLTYFQNEAQLEKSRLLSDRFSAERPKGSFSTLEIQRTEQGDSAMYLCASSFFSSYEQYFGPGTRLTVT.

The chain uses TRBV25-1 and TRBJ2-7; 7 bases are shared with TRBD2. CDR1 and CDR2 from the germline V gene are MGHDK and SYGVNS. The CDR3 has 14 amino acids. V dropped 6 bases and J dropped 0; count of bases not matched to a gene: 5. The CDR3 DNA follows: TGTGCCAGCAGGGTGGGCGGGAGCTCCTACGAGCAGTACTTC. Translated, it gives CASRVGGSSYEQYF.

The CDR3 spells CASNPQGTAAFF. The CDR3 DNA sequence: TGTGCCAGCAACCCACAGGGAACGGCAGCTTTCTTT. J is TRBJ1-1 and V is TRBV7-9; weak D call: TRBD1 (6 bases). CDR1 SEHNR and CDR2 FQNEAQ come from the germline V gene (reference sequence). The CDR3 runs 12 residues. Between the trimmed V and J ends, which lost 7 bases and 10 bases, there was a span of 16 bases.

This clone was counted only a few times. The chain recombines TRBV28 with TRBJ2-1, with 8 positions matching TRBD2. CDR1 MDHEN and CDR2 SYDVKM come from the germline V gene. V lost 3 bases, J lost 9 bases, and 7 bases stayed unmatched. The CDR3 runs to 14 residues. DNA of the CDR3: TGTGCCAGCAGTTTCGAGCGGGAGAGTGGTGAGCAGTTCTTC. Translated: CASSFERESGEQFF.

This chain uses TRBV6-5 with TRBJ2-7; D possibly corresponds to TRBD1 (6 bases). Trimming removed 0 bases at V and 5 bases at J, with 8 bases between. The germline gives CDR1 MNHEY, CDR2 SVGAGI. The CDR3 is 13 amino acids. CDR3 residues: CASSYSYRDEQYF. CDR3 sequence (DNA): TGTGCCAGCAGTTACTCGTACAGGGACGAGCAGTACTTC.

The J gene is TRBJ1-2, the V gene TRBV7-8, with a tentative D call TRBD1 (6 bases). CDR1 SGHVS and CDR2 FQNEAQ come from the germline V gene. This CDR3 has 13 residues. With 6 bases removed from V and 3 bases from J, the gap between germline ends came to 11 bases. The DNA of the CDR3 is TGTGCCAGCAGTAACAGGGCCGACTATGGCTACACCTTC. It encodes CASSNRADYGYTF.

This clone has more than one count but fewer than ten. The chain's CDR3 is CASRSTGNTEAFF. The DNA of the CDR3 is TGTGCCAGCAGATCCACAGGGAACACTGAAGCTTTCTTT. The chain recombines TRBV4-2 with TRBJ1-1; tentatively, D is TRBD1 (5 bases). Germline-derived CDR1 and CDR2 are LGHNA and YNFKEQ. This CDR3 is 13 amino acids long. Deletions cut 6 bases from V and 1 base from J, with 9 bases between.

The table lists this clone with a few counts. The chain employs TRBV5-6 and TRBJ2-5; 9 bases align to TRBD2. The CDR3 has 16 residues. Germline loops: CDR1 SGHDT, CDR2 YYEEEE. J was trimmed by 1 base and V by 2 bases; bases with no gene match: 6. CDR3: CASSLGASGTQETQYF. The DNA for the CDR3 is TGTGCCAGCAGCTTAGGGGCTAGCGGGACCCAAGAGACCCAGTACTTC.

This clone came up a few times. CDR3 amino acids: CASSLQSDTEAFF. CDR3 DNA sequence: TGTGCCAGCAGCTTACAATCAGACACTGAAGCTTTCTTT. J is TRBJ1-1 and V is TRBV7-9; D is ambiguous. The CDR3 covers 13 residues. Trimming removed 2 bases at V and 3 bases at J, with 7 bases between. Germline CDR1 SEHNR, CDR2 FQNEAQ (reference sequence).

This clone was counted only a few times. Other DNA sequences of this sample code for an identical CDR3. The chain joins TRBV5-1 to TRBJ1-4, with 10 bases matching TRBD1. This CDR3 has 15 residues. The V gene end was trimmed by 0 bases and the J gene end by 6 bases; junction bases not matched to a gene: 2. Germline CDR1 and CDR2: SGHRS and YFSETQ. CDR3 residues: CASSLAGTGDEKLFF. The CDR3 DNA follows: TGCGCCAGCAGCTTGGCCGGGACAGGGGATGAAAAACTGTTTTTT.

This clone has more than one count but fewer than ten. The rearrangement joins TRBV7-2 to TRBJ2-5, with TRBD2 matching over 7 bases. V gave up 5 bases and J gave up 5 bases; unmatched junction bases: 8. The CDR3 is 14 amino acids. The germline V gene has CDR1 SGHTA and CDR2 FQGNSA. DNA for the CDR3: TGTGCCAGCAGCGCTGGGGAGGGCCGGGAGACCCAGTACTTC. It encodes CASSAGEGRETQYF. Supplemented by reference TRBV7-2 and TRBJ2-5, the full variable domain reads GAGVSQSPSNKVTEKGKDVELRCDPISGHTALYWYRQSLGQGLEFLIYFQGNSAPDKSGLPSDRFSAERTGGSVSTLTIQRTQQEDSAVYLCASSAGEGRETQYFGPGTRLLVL.

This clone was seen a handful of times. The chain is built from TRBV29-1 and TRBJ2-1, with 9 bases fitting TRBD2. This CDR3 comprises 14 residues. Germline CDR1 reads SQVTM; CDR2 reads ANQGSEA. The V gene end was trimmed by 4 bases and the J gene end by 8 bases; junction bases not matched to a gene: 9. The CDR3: CSVGRVAGVDEQFF. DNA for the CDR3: TGCAGCGTTGGGCGGGTAGCGGGAGTGGATGAGCAGTTCTTC.

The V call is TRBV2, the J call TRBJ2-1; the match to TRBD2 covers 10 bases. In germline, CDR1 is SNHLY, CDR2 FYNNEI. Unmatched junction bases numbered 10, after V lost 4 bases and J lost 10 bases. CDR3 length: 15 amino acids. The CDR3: CASSGRPSGSAEQFF. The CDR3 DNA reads TGTGCCAGCAGTGGTAGACCTAGCGGGAGCGCGGAGCAGTTCTTC.

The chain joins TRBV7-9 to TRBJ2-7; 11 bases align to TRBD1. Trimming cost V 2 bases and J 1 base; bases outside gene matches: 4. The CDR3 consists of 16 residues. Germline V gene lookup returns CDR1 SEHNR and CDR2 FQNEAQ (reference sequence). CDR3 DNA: TGTGCCAGCAGCTTAAGGACAGGGGGCTGGTCCTACGAGCAGTACTTC. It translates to CASSLRTGGWSYEQYF.

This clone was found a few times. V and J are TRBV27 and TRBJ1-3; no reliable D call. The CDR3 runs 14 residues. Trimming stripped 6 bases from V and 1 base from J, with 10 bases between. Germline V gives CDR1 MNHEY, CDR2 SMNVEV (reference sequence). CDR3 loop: CASRRSQSGNTIYF. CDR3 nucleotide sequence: TGTGCCAGCAGGAGGAGTCAGTCTGGAAACACCATATATTTT.

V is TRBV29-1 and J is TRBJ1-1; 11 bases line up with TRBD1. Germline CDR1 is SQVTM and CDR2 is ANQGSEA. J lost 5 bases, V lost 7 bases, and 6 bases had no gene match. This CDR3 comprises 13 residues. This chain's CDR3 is CSATWDRGTEAFF. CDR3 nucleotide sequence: TGCAGCGCGACATGGGACAGGGGGACTGAAGCTTTCTTT.

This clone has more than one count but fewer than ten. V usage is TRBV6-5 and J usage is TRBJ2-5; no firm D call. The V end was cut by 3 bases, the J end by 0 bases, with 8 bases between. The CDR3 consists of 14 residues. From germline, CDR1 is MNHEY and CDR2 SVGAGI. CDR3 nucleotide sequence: TGTGCCAGCAGTTATTCAATGTACCAAGAGACCCAGTACTTC. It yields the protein CASSYSMYQETQYF.

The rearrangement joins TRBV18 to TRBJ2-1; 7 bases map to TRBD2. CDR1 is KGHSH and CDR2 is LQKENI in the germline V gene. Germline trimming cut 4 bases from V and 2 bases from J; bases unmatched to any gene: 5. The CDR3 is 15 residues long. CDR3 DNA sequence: TGTGCCAGCTCACTCCGGGAGGATGCCTACAATGAGCAGTTCTTC. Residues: CASSLREDAYNEQFF. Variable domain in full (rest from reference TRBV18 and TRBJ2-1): NAGVMQNPRHLVRRRGQEARLRCSPMKGHSHVYWYRQLPEEGLKFMVYLQKENIIDESGMPKERFSAEFPKEGPSILRIQQVVRGDSAAYFCASSLREDAYNEQFFGPGTRLTVL.

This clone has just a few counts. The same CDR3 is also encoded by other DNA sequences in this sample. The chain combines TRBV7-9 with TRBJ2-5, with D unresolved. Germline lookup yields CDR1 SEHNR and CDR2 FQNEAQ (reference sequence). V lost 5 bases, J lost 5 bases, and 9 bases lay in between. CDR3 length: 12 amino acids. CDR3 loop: CASSRGPETQYF. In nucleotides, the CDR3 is TGTGCCAGCAGCCGAGGCCCGGAGACCCAGTACTTC.

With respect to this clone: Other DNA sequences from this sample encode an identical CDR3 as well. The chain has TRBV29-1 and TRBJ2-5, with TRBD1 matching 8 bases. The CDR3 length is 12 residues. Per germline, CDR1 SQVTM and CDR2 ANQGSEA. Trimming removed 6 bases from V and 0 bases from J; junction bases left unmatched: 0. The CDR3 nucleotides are TGCAGCGTGGACAGGGACCAAGAGACCCAGTACTTC. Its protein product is CSVDRDQETQYF.

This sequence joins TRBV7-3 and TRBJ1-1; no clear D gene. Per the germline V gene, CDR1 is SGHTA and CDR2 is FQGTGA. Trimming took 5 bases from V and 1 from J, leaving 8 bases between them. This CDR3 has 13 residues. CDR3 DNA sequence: TGTGCCAGCAGCCCTCAGGCGAACACTGAAGCTTTCTTT. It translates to CASSPQANTEAFF.

CDR3 sequence (DNA): TGTGCCAGCAGTCTTACTCCCGGCGGGGAGACCCAGTACTTC. It yields the protein CASSLTPGGETQYF. This chain connects TRBV28 to TRBJ2-5; possible D gene TRBD2, 5 bases. Between the trimmed V and J ends, which lost 5 bases and 5 bases, there was a span of 15 bases. Germline values: CDR1 MDHEN, CDR2 SYDVKM. The length of the CDR3 is 14 residues. Variable domain in full (rest from reference TRBV28 and TRBJ2-5): DVKVTQSSRYLVKRTGEKVFLECVQDMDHENMFWYRQDPGLGLRLIYFSYDVKMKEKGDIPEGYSVSREKKERFSLILESASTNQTSMYLCASSLTPGGETQYFGPGTRLLVL.